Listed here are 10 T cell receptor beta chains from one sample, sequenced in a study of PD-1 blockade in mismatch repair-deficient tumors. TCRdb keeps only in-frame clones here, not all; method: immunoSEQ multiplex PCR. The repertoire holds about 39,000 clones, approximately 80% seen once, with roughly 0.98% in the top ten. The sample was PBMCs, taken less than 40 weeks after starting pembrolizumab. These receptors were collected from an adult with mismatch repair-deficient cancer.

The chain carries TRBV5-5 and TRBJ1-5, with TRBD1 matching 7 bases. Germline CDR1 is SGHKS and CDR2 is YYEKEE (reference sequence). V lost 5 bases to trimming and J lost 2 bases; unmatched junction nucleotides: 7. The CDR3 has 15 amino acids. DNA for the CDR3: TGTGCCAGCAGGCCGACAGGGATGGGCAATCAGCCCCAGCATTTT. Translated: CASRPTGMGNQPQHF.

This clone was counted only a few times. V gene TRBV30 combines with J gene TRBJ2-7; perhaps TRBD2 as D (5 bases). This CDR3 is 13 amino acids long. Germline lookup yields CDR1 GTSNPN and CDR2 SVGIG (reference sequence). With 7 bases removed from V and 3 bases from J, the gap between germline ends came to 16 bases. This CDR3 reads CASKLERSYEQYF. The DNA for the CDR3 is TGTGCCTCAAAACTAGAACGGAGCTACGAGCAGTACTTC.

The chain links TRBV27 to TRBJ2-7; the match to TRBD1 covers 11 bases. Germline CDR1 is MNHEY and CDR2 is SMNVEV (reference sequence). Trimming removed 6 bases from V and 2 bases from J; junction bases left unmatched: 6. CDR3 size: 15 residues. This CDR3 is CASRLRDRGTYEQYF. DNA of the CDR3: TGTGCCAGCAGGCTCCGGGACAGGGGGACCTACGAGCAGTACTTC.

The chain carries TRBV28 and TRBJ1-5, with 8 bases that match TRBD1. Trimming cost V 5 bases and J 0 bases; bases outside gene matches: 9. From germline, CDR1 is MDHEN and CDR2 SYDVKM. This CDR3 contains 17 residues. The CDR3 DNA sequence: TGTGCCAGCAGTGAGCCGGGACAGGATTCTAGCAATCAGCCCCAGCATTTT. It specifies CASSEPGQDSSNQPQHF.

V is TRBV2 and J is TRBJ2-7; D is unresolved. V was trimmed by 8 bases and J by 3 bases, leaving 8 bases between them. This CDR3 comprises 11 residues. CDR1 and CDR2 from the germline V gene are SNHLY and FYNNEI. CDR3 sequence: CASLFFYEQYF. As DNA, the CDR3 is TGTGCCAGCTTATTTTTCTACGAGCAGTACTTC.

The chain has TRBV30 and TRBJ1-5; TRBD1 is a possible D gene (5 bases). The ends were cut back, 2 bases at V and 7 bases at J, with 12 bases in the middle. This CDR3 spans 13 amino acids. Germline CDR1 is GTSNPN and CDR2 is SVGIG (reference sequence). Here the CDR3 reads CAWSFGGEQPQHF. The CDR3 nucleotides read TGTGCCTGGAGTTTCGGGGGAGAACAGCCCCAGCATTTT. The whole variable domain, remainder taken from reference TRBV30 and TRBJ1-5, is SQTIHQWPATLVQPVGSPLSLECTVEGTSNPNLYWYRQAAGRGLQLLFYSVGIGQISSEVPQNLSASRPQDRQFILSSKKLLLSDSGFYLCAWSFGGEQPQHFGDGTRLSIL.

In nucleotides, the CDR3 is TGTGCCAGCAGTTACGGTCTGGGGGGCTCTGGAAACACCATATATTTT. Translating it yields CASSYGLGGSGNTIYF. The genes are TRBV6-5 and TRBJ1-3; TRBD1 might be the D (5 bases). The CDR3 extends over 16 amino acids. Looked up from germline, CDR1 is MNHEY and CDR2 is SVGAGI. Trimming shortened V by 2 bases and J by 0 bases, and 11 bases separated the two germline ends.

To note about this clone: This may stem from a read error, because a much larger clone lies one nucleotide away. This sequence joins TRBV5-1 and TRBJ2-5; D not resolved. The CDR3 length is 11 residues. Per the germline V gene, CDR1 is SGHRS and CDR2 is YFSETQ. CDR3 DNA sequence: TGCACCAGCAGCACCGGGGAGACCCAGTACTTC. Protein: CTSSTGETQYF.

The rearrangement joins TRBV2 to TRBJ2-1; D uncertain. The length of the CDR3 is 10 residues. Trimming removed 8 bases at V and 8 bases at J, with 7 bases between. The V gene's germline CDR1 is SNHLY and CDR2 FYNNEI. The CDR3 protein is CASLYHEQFF. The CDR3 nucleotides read TGTGCCAGCCTTTATCATGAGCAGTTCTTC.

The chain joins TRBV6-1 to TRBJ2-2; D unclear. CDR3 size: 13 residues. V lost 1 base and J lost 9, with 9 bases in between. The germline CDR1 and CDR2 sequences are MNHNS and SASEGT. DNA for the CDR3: TGTGCCAGCAGTGAAGTCCAAGCCCGGGAGCTGTTTTTT. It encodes CASSEVQARELFF.